This T cell receptor beta chain came from a study of post-analysis software for immune sequencing data. Broader study findings: Patients used several TRBV segments, including TRBV5-6, TRBV5-1 and TRBV20-1, more often than controls.

There are 17 residues in the CDR3. V was trimmed by 2 bases and J by 4 bases, leaving 18 bases between them. Every TCR beta cDNA library bore unique molecular identifiers. TCRdb used MiXCR to reprocess the PCR reads, holding one entry per CDR3 protein. The data hold around 400,000 distinct CDR3 sequences, with about 40% observed a single time. Comments on this clonotype: Its cognate antigen is unknown.

Sequencing was performed on blood. The clonotype was recovered from a girl aged 2-10 years with multiple sclerosis. The V and J genes are TRBV12-3 or TRBV12-4 and TRBJ1-5; D not certain. Here the CDR3 reads CASSLSPPEKWNQPQHF. The CDR3 DNA sequence: TGTGCCAGCAGTTTATCTCCCCCTGAAAAATGGAATCAGCCCCAGCATTTT.